What follows are 9 T cell receptor beta chains derived from one specimen sequenced in a study of CD8+ T cells in alopecia areata. Treatment of the sample: oral pan-JAK inhibitor, 5-10 mg twice daily. cDNA prepared by RNA extraction and subsequent reverse transcription served as the template for sequencing. Generated by immunoSEQ multiplex PCR, the TCRdb table keeps only in-frame clones and is missing some. Found here are about 120,000 clones, roughly 50% of them singletons; the top ten hold 12%. The specimen comprised CD8+ T cells sorted from blood, sampled at week 24, from a patient treated with tofacitinib. These receptor sequences come from a human donor with alopecia areata.

The rearrangement links TRBV13 to TRBJ2-5; 11 nucleotides match TRBD1. Germline V gives CDR1 PRHDT, CDR2 FYEKMQ (reference sequence). Trimming at V came to 2 bases and at J to 5 bases, leaving 7 bases not matched to a gene. CDR3 length: 16 amino acids. CDR3: CASSLFRDRGKETQYF. Here the CDR3 DNA reads TGTGCCAGCAGCTTATTCCGGGACAGGGGGAAGGAGACCCAGTACTTC.

This chain joins TRBV13 and TRBJ1-1; D is perhaps TRBD1 (5 bases). V was pared by 2 bases and J by 3 bases, with 10 bases between. Germline CDR1 reads PRHDT; CDR2 reads FYEKMQ (reference sequence). The CDR3 runs to 14 residues. As DNA, the CDR3 is TGTGCCAGCAGCTTAAACCCGGGGGACACTGAAGCTTTCTTT. As protein: CASSLNPGDTEAFF.

This chain connects TRBV6-5 to TRBJ2-5, with D possibly being TRBD2 (6 bases). The CDR3 extends over 14 amino acids. Germline CDR1 is MNHEY and CDR2 is SVGAGI. With 5 bases removed from V and 5 bases from J, the gap between germline ends came to 15 bases. The CDR3 region is CASSPGLPSETQYF. In DNA, the CDR3 is TGTGCCAGCAGTCCGGGACTCCCTTCCGAGACCCAGTACTTC.

This chain connects TRBV29-1 to TRBJ2-7, with D perhaps TRBD1 (6 bases). This CDR3 is 13 amino acids long. Per the germline V gene, CDR1 is SQVTM and CDR2 is ANQGSEA. The V end lost 7 bases, the J end lost 0 bases, and 13 bases lay between the germline ends. CDR3 sequence (DNA): TGCAGCGGAACAGGGCCGGACTCCTACGAGCAGTACTTC. Amino acids: CSGTGPDSYEQYF.

The V and J genes are TRBV27 and TRBJ2-7; D unclear. Germline assignment: CDR1 MNHEY and CDR2 SMNVEV (reference sequence). V was pared by 0 bases and J by 4 bases, with 7 bases between. This CDR3 spans 13 amino acids. The DNA for the CDR3 is TGTGCCAGCAGTTTATCGGCAGCGTACGAGCAGTACTTC. Translated, it gives CASSLSAAYEQYF.

This clone was detected only a few times. V usage is TRBV30 and J usage is TRBJ1-6; 8 bases line up with TRBD1. The CDR3 runs to 14 residues. Germline V gene data show CDR1 as GTSNPN and CDR2 as SVGIG (reference sequence). V trimming: 8 bases; J trimming: 7 bases; junction bases outside the gene matches: 10. CDR3 amino acids: CASNRGFGNSPLHF. The CDR3 coding sequence is TGTGCCAGTAACAGGGGGTTCGGGAATTCACCCCTCCACTTT.

V is TRBV5-6 and J is TRBJ2-5; 9 bases map to TRBD2. The germline gives CDR1 SGHDT, CDR2 YYEEEE. The V gene end was trimmed by 5 bases and the J gene end by 5 bases; junction bases not matched to a gene: 7. This CDR3 has 14 residues. CDR3 bases: TGTGCCAGCAGGGGGACTAGCTTTGCCGAGACCCAGTACTTC. It is translated as CASRGTSFAETQYF.

The chain couples TRBV6-1 to TRBJ2-3; TRBD1 or TRBD2 may be the D gene (6 bases each). CDR3 length: 17 amino acids. V lost 0 bases to trimming and J lost 5 bases, with 18 bases between them. Germline V CDR1 and CDR2: MNHNS, SASEGT. The CDR3 loop is CASSEAVKGGAIDTQYF. CDR3 nucleotides: TGTGCCAGCAGTGAAGCGGTAAAGGGGGGAGCGATAGATACGCAGTATTTT.

V gene TRBV6-6 combines with J gene TRBJ1-5, with no clear D. Germline CDR1 MNHNY, CDR2 SVGAGI (reference sequence). The CDR3 covers 14 residues. V dropped 5 bases and J dropped 3 bases, with 11 bases sitting between them. The CDR3 DNA sequence: TGTGCCAGCAGTGGTCCCTGGGTCAATCAGCCCCAGCATTTT. Its translation: CASSGPWVNQPQHF.